This T cell receptor beta chain came from a study of cytomegalovirus exposure and HLA in healthy donors. PCR involved 60 Vbeta and 13 Jbeta primers. Libraries were prepared by immunoSEQ multiplex PCR; TCRdb keeps only in-frame clonotypes and omits some of them. The table lists about 200,000 clones, about 82% of them singletons. The receptor comes from a man aged 25 to 40 in good health and CMV-seronegative. The specimen sequenced was PBMCs.

The DNA for the CDR3 is TGTGCCAGCAGCTGGGGACTGCACAATGAGCAGTTCTTC. Translating gives CASSWGLHNEQFF. V gene TRBV7-2 combines with J gene TRBJ2-1; D is possibly TRBD2 (6 bases). The CDR3 is 13 amino acids. In germline, CDR1 is SGHTA, CDR2 FQGNSA. Trimming left V 4 bases short and J 5 bases short, with 9 bases between.